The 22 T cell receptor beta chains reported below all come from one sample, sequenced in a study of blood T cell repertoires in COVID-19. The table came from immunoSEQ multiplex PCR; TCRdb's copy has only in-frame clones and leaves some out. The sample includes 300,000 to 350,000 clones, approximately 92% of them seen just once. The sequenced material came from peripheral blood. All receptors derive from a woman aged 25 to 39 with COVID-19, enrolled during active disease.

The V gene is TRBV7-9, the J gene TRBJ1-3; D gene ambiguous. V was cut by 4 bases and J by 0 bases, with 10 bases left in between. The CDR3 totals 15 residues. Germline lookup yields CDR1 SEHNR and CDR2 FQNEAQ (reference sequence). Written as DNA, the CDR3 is TGTGCCAGCAGCTCCAACCCGAGCTCTGGAAACACCATATATTTT. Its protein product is CASSSNPSSGNTIYF.

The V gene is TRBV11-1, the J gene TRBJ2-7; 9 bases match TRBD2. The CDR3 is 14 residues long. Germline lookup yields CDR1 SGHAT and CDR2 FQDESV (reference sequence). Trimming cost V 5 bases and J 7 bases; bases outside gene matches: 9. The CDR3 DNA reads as TGTGCCAGCAGCCACCTAGCGGGATCGGGGGAGCAGTACTTC. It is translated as CASSHLAGSGEQYF.

CDR3 residues: CASSFSESQPQHF. In DNA, the CDR3 is TGTGCCAGCAGCTTCTCGGAGTCTCAGCCCCAGCATTTT. This chain uses TRBV5-6 with TRBJ1-5; D not certain. V was trimmed by 2 bases and J by 6 bases, leaving 9 bases between them. The germline CDR1 and CDR2 sequences are SGHDT and YYEEEE. There are 13 residues in the CDR3.

The DNA for the CDR3 is TGTGCCAGTAGTACTCCGGGACTCTTCTCCGGGGAGCTGTTTTTT. Its protein product is CASSTPGLFSGELFF. The chain uses TRBV19 and TRBJ2-2; D possibly corresponds to TRBD2 (6 bases). The germline gives CDR1 LNHDA, CDR2 SQIVND (reference sequence). Trimming removed 4 bases at V and 6 bases at J, with 15 bases between. There are 15 residues in the CDR3.

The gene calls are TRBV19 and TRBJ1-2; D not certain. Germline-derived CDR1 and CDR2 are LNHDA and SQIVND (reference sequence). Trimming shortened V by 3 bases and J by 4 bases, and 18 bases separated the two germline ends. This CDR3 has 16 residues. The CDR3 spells CASSMNWLAGIYGYTF. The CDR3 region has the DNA TGTGCCAGTAGTATGAATTGGTTGGCAGGAATCTATGGCTACACCTTC.

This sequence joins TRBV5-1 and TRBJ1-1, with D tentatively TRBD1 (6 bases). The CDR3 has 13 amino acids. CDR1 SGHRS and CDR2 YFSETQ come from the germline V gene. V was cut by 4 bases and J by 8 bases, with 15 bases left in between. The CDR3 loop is CASSVRDTKEAFF. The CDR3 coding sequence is TGCGCCAGCAGCGTCCGGGACACTAAGGAAGCTTTCTTT.

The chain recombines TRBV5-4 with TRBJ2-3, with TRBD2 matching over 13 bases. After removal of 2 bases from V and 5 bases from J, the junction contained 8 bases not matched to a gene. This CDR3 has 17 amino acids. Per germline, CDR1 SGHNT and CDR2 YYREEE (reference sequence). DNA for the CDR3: TGTGCCAGCAGCTTAGGTCCGGGACTAGCGGGATTAGATACGCAGTATTTT. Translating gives CASSLGPGLAGLDTQYF.

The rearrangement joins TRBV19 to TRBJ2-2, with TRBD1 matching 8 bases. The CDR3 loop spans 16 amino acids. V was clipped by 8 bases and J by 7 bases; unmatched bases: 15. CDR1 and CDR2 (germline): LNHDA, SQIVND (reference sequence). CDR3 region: CASGRQGSPGIGELFF. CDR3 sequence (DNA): TGTGCCAGTGGGAGACAGGGGTCCCCGGGGATCGGGGAGCTGTTTTTT.

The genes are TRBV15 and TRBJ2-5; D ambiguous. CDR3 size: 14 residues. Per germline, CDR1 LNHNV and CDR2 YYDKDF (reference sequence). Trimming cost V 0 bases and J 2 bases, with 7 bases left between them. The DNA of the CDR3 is TGTGCCACCAGCAGAGAAACAGTTCAAGAGACCCAGTACTTC. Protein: CATSRETVQETQYF.

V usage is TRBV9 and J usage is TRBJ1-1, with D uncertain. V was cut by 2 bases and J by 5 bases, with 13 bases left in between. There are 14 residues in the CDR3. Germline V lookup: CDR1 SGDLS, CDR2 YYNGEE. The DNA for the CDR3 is TGTGCCAGCAGCGTCGAGCTCCTCTCTACTGAAGCTTTCTTT. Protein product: CASSVELLSTEAFF.

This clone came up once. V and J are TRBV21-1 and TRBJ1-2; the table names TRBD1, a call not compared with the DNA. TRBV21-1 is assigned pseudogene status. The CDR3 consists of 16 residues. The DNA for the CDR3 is TGTGCCAGCAGCAATGACACCGACAAGACTAACTATGGCTACACCTTC. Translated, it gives CASSNDTDKTNYGYTF.

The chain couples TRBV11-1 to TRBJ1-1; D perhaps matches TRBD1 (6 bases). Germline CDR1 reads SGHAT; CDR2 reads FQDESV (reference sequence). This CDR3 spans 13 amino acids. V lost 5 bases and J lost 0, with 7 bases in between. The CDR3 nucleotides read TGTGCCAGCAGCCGGACAGTGAACACTGAAGCTTTCTTT. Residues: CASSRTVNTEAFF.

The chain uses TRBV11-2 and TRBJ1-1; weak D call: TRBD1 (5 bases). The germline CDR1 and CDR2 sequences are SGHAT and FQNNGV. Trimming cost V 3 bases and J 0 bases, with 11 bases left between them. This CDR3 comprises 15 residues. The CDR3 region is CASSFEGVMNTEAFF. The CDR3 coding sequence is TGTGCCAGCAGCTTCGAAGGGGTTATGAACACTGAAGCTTTCTTT.

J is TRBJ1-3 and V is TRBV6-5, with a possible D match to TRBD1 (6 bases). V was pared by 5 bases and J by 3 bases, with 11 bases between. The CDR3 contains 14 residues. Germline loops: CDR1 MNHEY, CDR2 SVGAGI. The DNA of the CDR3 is TGTGCCAGCAGTCCAACAGGGTATGGAAACACCATATATTTT. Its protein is CASSPTGYGNTIYF.

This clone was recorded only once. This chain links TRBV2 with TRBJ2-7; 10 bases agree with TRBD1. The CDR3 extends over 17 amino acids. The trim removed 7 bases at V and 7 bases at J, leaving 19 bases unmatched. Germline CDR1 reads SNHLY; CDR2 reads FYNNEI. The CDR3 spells CASTLGWWGQGLGEQYF. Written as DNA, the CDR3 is TGTGCCAGCACCCTCGGTTGGTGGGGACAGGGGCTTGGGGAGCAGTACTTC.

In nucleotides, the CDR3 is TGTGCCAGCAGTCCACAGGGGGCAGCTAATGAAAAACTGTTTTTT. Translation: CASSPQGAANEKLFF. The chain couples TRBV7-2 to TRBJ1-4; 9 bases fit TRBD1. V gave up 6 bases and J gave up 3 bases; unmatched junction bases: 5. Germline V gene data show CDR1 as SGHTA and CDR2 as FQGNSA. This CDR3 is built from 15 residues.

CDR3 nucleotide sequence: TGTGCCAGCAGCGGAGGGGGACAGGACCAAGAGACCCAGTACTTC. Amino acid sequence: CASSGGGQDQETQYF. The rearrangement links TRBV11-3 to TRBJ2-5, with 8 bases identical to TRBD1. The CDR3 has 15 amino acids. Trimming removed 5 bases from V and 0 bases from J; junction bases left unmatched: 5. Germline CDR1 is SGHNT and CDR2 is YENEEA.

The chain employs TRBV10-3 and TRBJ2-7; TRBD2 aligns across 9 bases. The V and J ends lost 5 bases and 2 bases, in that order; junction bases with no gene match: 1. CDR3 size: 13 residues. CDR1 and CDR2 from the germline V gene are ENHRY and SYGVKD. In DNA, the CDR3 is TGTGCCATCAGTTTAGCGGGAGCCTACGAGCAGTACTTC. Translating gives CAISLAGAYEQYF.

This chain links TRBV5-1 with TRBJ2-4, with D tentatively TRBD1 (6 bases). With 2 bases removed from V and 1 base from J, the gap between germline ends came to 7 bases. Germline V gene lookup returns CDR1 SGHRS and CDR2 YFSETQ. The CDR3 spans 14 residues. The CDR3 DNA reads TGCGCCAGCAGCTTAAGGGGGGCCAAAAACATTCAGTACTTC. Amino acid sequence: CASSLRGAKNIQYF.

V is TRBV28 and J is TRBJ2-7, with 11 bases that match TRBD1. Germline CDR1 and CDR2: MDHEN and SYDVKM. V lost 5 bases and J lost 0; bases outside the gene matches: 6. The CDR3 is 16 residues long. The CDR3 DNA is TGTGCCAGCAGTCCATTCGGGACAGGGGGCTCCTACGAGCAGTACTTC. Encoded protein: CASSPFGTGGSYEQYF.

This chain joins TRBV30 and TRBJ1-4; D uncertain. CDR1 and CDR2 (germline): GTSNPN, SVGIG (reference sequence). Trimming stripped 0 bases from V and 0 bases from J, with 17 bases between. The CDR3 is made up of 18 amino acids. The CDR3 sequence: CAWSVRWGERATNEKLFF. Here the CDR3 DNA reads TGTGCCTGGAGTGTACGGTGGGGTGAGAGGGCAACTAATGAAAAACTGTTTTTT.

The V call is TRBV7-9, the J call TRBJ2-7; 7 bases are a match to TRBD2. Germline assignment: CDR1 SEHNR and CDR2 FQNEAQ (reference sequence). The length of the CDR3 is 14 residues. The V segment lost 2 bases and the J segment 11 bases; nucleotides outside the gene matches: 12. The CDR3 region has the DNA TGTGCCAGCAGCTTAACCGGGACTACCGGCGGAGAGTACTTC. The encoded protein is CASSLTGTTGGEYF.